Below, one T cell receptor beta chain is given with its context. Its matching antigen is unknown. It is unclear where the CDR3 begins or ends on the DNA, so no DNA is shown, and the CDR3 is as TCRdb lists it. This sample is part of a study of PD-1 blockade in classical Hodgkin lymphoma. Study background: Nivolumab dosed at 3 mg/kg went to patients intravenously every 2 weeks. Study-level points and caveats: Patients newly diagnosed and complete responders had comparable baseline diversity. A significant rise in TCR diversity was seen by C4D1 for CD4+ cells but not for CD8+ cells. Reports indicated that newly diagnosed patients had lower baseline TCR diversity than healthy donors did.

Specified time point: cycle 4 day 1 (C4D1), after 6 weeks of nivolumab. Each of the patients experienced relapse following autologous stem cell transplantation, and their brentuximab vedotin exposure differed. CDR1 is SNHLY, CDR2 FYNNEI, per germline. The CDR3 contains 16 residues when both ends are counted. This table comes from immunoSEQ multiplex PCR, and its TCRdb copy is limited to in-frame clones, with some not included. The repertoire consists of tens of thousands of clones, with roughly 78% occurring once and the leading ten covering 9.4%. This sequence joins TRBV2 and TRBJ2-2; the table calls TRBD2, which could not be checked here. The material was peripheral blood mononuclear cells (PBMCs), obtained before the fourth cycle of nivolumab. This TCR derives from a human donor with classical Hodgkin lymphoma. CDR3 sequence reads: CASSSSGGRLTGELFF.